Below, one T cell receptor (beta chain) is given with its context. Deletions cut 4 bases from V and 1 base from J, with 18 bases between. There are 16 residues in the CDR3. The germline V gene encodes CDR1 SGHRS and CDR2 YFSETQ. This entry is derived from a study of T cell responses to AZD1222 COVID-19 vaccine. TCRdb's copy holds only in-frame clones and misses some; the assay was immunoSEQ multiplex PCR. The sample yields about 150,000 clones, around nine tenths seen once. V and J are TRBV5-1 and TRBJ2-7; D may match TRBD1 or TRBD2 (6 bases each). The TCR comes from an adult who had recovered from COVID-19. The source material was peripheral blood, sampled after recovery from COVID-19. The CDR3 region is CASSPRGAGRSYEQYF. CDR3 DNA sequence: TGCGCCAGCAGCCCCAGGGGAGCGGGCCGATCCTACGAGCAGTACTTC.